This TCR beta chain was retrieved from a study of T-cell memory formation after mild COVID-19. Findings and limits, study-wide: Mainly CM and EM harbored the contracting CD4+ clones; mainly EMRA harbored the CD8+ ones.

The V end was cut by 3 bases, the J end by 2 bases, with 7 bases between. The CDR3 loop spans 13 amino acids. Per germline, CDR1 MNHEY and CDR2 SMNVEV (reference sequence). This clonotype was seen ten or more times. Its antigen is still unknown. The TCR alpha and TCR beta cDNA libraries, bearing sample barcodes and UMIs, were generated by 5'RACE using constant-segment primers. Each CDR3 protein is one row after TCRdb ran MiXCR on the 5' RACE reads. The sample lists around 340,000 distinct CDR3 sequences, under 25% occurring once. This receptor was identified in an adult woman who had mild COVID-19 (a few samples of this study predate the infection). Cell type and time point are not known. The chain combines TRBV27 with TRBJ1-1; TRBD1 is a possible D gene (5 bases). Sequencing input: PBMCs or a T cell subset sorted from them (not recorded which). CDR3 region: CASSFGANTEAFF. CDR3 sequence (DNA): TGTGCCAGCAGTTTTGGGGCCAACACTGAAGCTTTCTTT.